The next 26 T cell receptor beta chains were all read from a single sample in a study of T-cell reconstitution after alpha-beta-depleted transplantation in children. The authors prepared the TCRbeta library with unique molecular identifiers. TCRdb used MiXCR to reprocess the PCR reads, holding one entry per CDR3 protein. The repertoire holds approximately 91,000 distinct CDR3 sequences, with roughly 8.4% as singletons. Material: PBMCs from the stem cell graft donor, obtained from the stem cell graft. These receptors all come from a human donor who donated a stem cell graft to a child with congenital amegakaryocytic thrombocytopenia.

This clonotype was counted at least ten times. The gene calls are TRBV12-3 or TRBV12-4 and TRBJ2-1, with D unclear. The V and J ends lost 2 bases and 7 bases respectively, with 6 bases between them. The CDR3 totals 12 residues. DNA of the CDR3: TGTGCCAGCAGTTTAAGGAAGAATGAGCAGTTCTTC. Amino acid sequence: CASSLRKNEQFF.

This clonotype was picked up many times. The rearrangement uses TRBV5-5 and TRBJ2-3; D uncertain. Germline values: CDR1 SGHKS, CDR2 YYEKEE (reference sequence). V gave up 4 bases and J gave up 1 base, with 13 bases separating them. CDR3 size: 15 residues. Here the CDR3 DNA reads TGTGCCAGCAGCCCACTGCAGCGAGGCACAGATACGCAGTATTTT. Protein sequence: CASSPLQRGTDTQYF.

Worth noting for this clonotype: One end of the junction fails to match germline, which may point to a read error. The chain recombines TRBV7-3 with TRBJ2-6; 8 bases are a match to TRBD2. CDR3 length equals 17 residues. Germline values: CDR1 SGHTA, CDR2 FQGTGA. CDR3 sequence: CASSPRTSSSGANGLTF. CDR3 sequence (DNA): TGTGCCAGCAGCCCGAGGACTAGCTCCTCTGGGGCCAACGGCCTGACTTTC.

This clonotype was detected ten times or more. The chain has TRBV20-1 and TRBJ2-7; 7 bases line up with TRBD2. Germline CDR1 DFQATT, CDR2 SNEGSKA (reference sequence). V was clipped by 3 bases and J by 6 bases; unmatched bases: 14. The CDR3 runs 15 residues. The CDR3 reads CSASAPGLVGFEQYF. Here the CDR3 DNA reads TGCAGTGCTAGTGCCCCTGGACTAGTCGGCTTCGAGCAGTACTTC.

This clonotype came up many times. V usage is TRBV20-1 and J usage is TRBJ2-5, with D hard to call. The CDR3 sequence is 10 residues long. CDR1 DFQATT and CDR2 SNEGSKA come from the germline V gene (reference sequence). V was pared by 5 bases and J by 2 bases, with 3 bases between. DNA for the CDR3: TGCAGTGCTCGACAAGAGACCCAGTACTTC. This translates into CSARQETQYF.

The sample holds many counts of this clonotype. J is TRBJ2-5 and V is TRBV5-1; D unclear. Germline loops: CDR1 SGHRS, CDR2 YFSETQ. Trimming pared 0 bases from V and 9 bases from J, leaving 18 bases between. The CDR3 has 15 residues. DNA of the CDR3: TGCGCCAGCAGCTTGGATAGTAGTAAGGGTAAGGCCCAGTACTTC. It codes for CASSLDSSKGKAQYF.

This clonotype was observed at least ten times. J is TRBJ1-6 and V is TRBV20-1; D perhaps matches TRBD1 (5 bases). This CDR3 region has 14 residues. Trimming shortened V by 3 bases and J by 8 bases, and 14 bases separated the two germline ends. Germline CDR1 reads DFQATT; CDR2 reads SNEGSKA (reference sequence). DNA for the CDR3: TGCAGTGCTAGTGGGGTCAGGGACTATTCACCCCTCCACTTT. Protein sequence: CSASGVRDYSPLHF.

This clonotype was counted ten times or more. CDR3 sequence: CASSLGMTQPQHF. CDR3 nucleotides: TGTGCCAGCAGTTTAGGAATGACTCAGCCCCAGCATTTT. The chain employs TRBV12-3 or TRBV12-4 and TRBJ1-5; unclear D gene. The length of the CDR3 is 13 residues. V shed 1 base and J shed 6 bases, with 7 bases lying between them.

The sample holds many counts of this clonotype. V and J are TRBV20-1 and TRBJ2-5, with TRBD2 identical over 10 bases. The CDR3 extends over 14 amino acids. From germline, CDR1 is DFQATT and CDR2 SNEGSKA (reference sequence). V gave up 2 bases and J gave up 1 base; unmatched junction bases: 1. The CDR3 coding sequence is TGCAGTGCTAGAACTAGCGGGATCCAAGAGACCCAGTACTTC. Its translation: CSARTSGIQETQYF.

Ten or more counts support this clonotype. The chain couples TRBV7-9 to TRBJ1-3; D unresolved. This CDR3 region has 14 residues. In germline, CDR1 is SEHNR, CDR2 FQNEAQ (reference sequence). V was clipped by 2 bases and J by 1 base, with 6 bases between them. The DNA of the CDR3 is TGTGCCAGCAGCTTAAGGAGATCTGGAAACACCATATATTTT. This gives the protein CASSLRRSGNTIYF.

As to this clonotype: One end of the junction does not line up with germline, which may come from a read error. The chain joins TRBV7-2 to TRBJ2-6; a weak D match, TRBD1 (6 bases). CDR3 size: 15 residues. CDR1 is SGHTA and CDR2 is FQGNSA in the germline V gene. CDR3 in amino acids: CASSLDSSGANGLTF. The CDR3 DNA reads TGTGCCAGCAGCTTGGACAGCTCTGGGGCCAACGGCCTGACTTTC.

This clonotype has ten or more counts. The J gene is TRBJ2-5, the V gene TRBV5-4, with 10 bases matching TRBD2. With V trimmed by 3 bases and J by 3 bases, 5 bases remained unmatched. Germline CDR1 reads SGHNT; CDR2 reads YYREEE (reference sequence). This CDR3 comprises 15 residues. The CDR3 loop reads CASSSPGLAEETQYF. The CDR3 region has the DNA TGTGCCAGCAGCTCGCCTGGACTAGCGGAAGAGACCCAGTACTTC.

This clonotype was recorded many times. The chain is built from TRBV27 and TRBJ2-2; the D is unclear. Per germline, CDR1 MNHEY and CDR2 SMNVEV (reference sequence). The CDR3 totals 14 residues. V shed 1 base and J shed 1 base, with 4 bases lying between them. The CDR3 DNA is TGTGCCAGCAGTTTATTTAGGAACACCGGGGAGCTGTTTTTT. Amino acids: CASSLFRNTGELFF.

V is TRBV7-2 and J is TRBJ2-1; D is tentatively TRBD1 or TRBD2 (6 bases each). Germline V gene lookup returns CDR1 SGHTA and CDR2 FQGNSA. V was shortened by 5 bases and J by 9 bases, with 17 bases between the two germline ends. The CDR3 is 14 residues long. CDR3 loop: CASSRAGHTGEQFF. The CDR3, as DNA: TGTGCCAGCAGCCGGGCGGGACATACGGGTGAGCAGTTCTTC.

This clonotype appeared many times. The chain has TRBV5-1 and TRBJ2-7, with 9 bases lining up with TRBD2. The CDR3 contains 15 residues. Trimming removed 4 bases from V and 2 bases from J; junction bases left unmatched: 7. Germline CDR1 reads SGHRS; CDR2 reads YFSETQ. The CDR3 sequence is CASSAGAGGPYEQYF. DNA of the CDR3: TGCGCCAGCAGCGCGGGAGCGGGAGGACCCTACGAGCAGTACTTC.

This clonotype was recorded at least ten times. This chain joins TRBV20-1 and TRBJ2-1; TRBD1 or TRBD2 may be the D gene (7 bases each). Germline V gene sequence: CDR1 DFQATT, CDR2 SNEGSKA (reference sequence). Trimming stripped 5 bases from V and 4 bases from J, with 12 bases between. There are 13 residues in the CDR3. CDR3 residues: CSAGRGHYNEQFF. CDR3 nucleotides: TGCAGTGCTGGGAGGGGGCATTACAATGAGCAGTTCTTC.

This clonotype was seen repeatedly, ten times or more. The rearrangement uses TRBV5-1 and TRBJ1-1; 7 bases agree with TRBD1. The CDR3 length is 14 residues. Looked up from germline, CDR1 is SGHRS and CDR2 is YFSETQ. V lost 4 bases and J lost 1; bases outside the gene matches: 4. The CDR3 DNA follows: TGCGCCAGCAGCCGCGGACAGGCGAACACTGAAGCTTTCTTT. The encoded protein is CASSRGQANTEAFF.

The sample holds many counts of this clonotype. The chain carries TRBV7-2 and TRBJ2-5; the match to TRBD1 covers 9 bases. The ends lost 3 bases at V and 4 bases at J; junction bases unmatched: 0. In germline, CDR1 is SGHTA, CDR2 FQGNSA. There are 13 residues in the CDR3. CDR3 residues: CASSLGQGETQYF. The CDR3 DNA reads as TGTGCCAGCAGCTTGGGACAGGGAGAGACCCAGTACTTC.

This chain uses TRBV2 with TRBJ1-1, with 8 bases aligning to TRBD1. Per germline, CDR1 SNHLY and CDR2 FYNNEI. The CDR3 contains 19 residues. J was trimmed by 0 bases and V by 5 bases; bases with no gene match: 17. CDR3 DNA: TGTGCCAGCAGTCTCTCCCGGACAGGGCACTCTTCCTTGAACACTGAAGCTTTCTTT. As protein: CASSLSRTGHSSLNTEAFF.

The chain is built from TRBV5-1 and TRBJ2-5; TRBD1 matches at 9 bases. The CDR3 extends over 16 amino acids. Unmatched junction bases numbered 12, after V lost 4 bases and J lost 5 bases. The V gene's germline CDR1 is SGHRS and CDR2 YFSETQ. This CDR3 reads CASSRPLGQGRETQYF. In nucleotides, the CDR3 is TGCGCCAGCAGCCGACCACTTGGACAGGGGAGGGAGACCCAGTACTTC.

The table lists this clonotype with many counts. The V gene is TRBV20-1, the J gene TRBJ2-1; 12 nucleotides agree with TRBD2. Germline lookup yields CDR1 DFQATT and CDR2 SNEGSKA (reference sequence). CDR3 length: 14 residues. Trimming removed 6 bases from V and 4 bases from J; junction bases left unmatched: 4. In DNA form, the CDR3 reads TGCAGTGCCCCGACTAGCGGGGGTTACAATGAGCAGTTCTTC. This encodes CSAPTSGGYNEQFF.

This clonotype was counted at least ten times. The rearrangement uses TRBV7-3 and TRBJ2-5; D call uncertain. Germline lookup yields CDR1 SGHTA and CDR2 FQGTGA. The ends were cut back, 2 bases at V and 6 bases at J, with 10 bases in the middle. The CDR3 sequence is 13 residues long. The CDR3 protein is CASSLEAWKTQYF. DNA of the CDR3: TGTGCCAGCAGCTTAGAAGCTTGGAAGACCCAGTACTTC.

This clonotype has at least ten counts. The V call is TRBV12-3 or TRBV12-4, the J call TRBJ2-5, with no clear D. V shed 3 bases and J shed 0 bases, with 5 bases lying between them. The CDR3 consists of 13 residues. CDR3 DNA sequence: TGTGCCAGCAGTTTGACGTACCAAGAGACCCAGTACTTC. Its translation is CASSLTYQETQYF.

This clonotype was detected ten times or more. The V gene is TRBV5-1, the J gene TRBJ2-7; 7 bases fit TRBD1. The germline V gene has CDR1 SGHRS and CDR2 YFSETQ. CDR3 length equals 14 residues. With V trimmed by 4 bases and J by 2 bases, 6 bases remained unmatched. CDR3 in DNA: TGCGCCAGCAGCCAAACAGGGGCCCCCTACGAGCAGTACTTC. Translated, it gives CASSQTGAPYEQYF. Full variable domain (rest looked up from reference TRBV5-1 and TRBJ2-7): KAGVTQTPRYLIKTRGQQVTLSCSPISGHRSVSWYQQTPGQGLQFLFEYFSETQRNKGNFPGRFSGRQFSNSRSEMNVSTLELGDSALYLCASSQTGAPYEQYFGPGTRLTVT.

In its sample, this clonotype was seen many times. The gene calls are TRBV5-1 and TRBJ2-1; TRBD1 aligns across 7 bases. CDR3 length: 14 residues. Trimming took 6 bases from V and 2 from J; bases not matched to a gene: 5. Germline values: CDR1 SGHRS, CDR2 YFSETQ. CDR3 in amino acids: CASKEQGPYNEQFF. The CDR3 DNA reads TGCGCCAGCAAGGAACAGGGGCCCTACAATGAGCAGTTCTTC.

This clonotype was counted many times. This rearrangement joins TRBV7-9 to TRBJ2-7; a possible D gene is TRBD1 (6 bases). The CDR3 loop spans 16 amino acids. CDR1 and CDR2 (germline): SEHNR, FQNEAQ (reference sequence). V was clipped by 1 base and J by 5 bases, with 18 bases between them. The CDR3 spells CASSLGRGSGFDEQYF. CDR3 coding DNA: TGTGCCAGCAGCTTAGGTAGGGGGTCAGGGTTCGACGAGCAGTACTTC.